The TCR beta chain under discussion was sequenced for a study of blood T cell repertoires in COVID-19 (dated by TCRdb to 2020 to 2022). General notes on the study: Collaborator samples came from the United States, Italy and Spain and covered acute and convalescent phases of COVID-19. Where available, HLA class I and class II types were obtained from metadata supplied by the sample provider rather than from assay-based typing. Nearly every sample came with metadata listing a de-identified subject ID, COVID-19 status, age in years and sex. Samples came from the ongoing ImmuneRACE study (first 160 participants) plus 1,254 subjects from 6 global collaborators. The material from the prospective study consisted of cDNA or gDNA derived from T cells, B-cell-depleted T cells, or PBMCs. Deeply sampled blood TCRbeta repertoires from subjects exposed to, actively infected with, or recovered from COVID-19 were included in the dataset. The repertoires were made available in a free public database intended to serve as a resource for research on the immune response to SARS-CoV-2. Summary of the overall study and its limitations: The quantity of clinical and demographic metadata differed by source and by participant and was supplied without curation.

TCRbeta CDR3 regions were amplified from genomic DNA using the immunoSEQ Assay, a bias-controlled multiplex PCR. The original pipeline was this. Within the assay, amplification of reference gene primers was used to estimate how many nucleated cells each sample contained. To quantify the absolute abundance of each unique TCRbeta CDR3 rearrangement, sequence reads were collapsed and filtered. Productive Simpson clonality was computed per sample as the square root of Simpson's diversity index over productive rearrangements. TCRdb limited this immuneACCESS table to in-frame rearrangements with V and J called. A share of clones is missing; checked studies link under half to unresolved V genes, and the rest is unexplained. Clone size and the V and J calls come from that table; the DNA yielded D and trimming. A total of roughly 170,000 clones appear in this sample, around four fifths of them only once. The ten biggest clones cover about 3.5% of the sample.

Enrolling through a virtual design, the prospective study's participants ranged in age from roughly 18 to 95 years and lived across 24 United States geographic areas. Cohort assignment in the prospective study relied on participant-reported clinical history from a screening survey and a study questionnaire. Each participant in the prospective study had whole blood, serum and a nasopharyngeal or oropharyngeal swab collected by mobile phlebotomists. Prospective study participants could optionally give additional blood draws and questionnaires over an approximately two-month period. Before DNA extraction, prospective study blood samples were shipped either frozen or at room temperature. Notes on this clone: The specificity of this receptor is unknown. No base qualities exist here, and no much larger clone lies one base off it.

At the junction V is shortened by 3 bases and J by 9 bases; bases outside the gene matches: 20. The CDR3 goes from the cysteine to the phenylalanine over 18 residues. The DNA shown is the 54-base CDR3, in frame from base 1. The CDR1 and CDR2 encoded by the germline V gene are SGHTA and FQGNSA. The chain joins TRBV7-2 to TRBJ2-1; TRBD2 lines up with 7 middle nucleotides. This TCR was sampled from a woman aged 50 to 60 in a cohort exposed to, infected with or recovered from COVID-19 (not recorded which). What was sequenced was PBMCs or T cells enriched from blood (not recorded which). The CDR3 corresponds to CASSLLPSGTTSSGEQFF. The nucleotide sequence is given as TGTGCCAGCAGCTTGCTACCCTCCGGGACTACCTCCAGCGGTGAGCAGTTCTTC.